This T cell receptor (beta chain) was sequenced in a study of CD8+CD57+ T cells in acquired aplastic anemia (dated by TCRdb to the late 2010s). In the study overall: On average, sorted CD4+ and CD8+ cells yielded around 3.4 ug of extracted DNA, with a range of about 0.19 to 30 ug. CD8+CD57+ expansion was defined as frequency above the mean frequency observed in healthy subjects.

The investigation overall reported the following: Roughly 30 CD8+ CDR3 sequences were shared between patients and controls but appeared highly expressed in patients and within their immunodominant clones. No significant difference in CD8+ Simpson's diversity was found between patients and healthy controls (P=0.060).

Points on this clonotype: The antigen this receptor binds is unknown. No much larger clonotype is one base removed from it; base qualities were not supplied.

Flow cytometry had shown CD8+CD57+ cell expansion in the patients selected for sequencing. Every patient had severe acquired aplastic anemia, diagnosed using the International Study of Aplastic Anemia and Agranulocytosis and Camitta criteria. At the time blood was sampled, none of the patients had received any therapy. In this study, sorted CD4+ and CD8+ T cells from the blood of healthy subjects and of severe aplastic anemia patients had their TCR repertoires deep-sequenced. Patients were enrolled in the USA under clinicaltrials.gov protocols 00001620, 01623167, 00001397, 00071045, 00081523 and 00961064. Ficoll-Paque density gradient centrifugation was used to isolate peripheral blood mononuclear cells. CD4+ and CD8+ T cells were sorted by FACS or magnetic beads before DNA extraction. Genomic DNA was used as template for profiling of TCR beta VDJ combinations and CDR3 sequences. TCR repertoire sequencing was run on an Illumina HiSeq 2000. Regarding the original processing steps: TRBV/TRBJ rearrangement plots, CDR3 size and DJ length profiles, and Simpson's diversity index were used to evaluate the repertoires. The most abundant DNA sequence in the deep sequencing data was defined as the immunodominant clone. CDR3 amino acid sequences were screened for sharing across subjects and compared with published repertoires and the VDJdb database. TCRdb cleaned the public reads at Q25 with fastp, built clones with MiXCR and kept in-frame beta chains. Identical CDR3 protein sequences are pooled into one entry, listed with their most common genes and DNA. Here the V and J calls rest on TCRdb's processing, not on the authors' analysis. The sample profile shows 150,000 to 200,000 distinct CDR3 sequences; approximately 44% of them were found once. The ten largest clones represent roughly 3.5% of the sample.

The sequenced sample consisted of sorted CD4+, CD8+, or CD8+CD57+ T cells (not recorded which) from PBMCs. This clonotype was sampled from a human donor with aplastic anemia.

The nucleotide sequence is given as TGCAGTGCTAGTCCCGGGACTAGCGGGGGATCCTACGAGCAGTACTTC. It translates to CSASPGTSGGSYEQYF. The chain employs TRBV20-1 and TRBJ2-7, with TRBD2 matching 14 junction bases. CDR1 and CDR2 are drawn from the germline V gene (reference sequence): DFQATT, SNEGSKA. Trimmed from V: 3 bases; trimmed from J: 1 base; junction bases lacking a gene match: 5. Reading from cysteine to phenylalanine, the CDR3 counts 16 amino acids. The CDR3 DNA has 48 bases and is translated from base 1.